The clone carrying this T cell receptor beta chain occurred once. Clones were sequenced by immunoSEQ multiplex PCR, and TCRdb holds only the in-frame ones, with some missing. The table has about 180,000 clones, 70% to 90% seen once. The entry originates in a study of blood T cell repertoires in COVID-19. The CDR3 consists of 14 residues. Germline CDR1 reads SGHTA; CDR2 reads FQGNSA. With V trimmed by 4 bases and J by 4 bases, 4 bases remained unmatched. Sequenced: peripheral blood. The origin of this receptor is a human donor with active or convalescent COVID-19. The donor label of this sample is uncertain. V and J are TRBV7-2 and TRBJ1-5; TRBD1 agrees at 7 bases. The CDR3 DNA reads TGTGCCAGCAGCTCGGACAGGCCGAATCAGCCCCAGCATTTT. Translated: CASSSDRPNQPQHF. The full variable domain, its missing parts supplied by reference TRBV7-2 and TRBJ1-5, is GAGVSQSPSNKVTEKGKDVELRCDPISGHTALYWYRQSLGQGLEFLIYFQGNSAPDKSGLPSDRFSAERTGGSVSTLTIQRTQQEDSAVYLCASSSDRPNQPQHFGDGTRLSIL.